The 9 T cell receptor beta chains below come from one sample, sequenced in a study of T cell responses to AZD1222 COVID-19 vaccine. TCRdb's copy holds only in-frame clones and misses some; the assay was immunoSEQ multiplex PCR. The sample records 150,000 or so clones, roughly 92% being singletons. The sequencing used peripheral blood, collected on day 0 of AZD1222 vaccination. These receptors were taken from an adult in good health.

The V call is TRBV18, the J call TRBJ2-7; no firm D call. CDR3 length: 14 residues. CDR1 and CDR2 (germline): KGHSH, LQKENI. Trimming shortened V by 4 bases and J by 3 bases, and 13 bases separated the two germline ends. The CDR3 coding sequence is TGTGCCAGCTCACGAAGGACGGCCGACTACGAGCAGTACTTC. It yields the protein CASSRRTADYEQYF.

The chain uses TRBV11-3 and TRBJ1-3, with D possibly being TRBD1 (5 bases). This CDR3 comprises 13 residues. The germline CDR1 and CDR2 sequences are SGHNT and YENEEA. V lost 0 bases, J lost 8 bases, and 8 bases lay in between. CDR3 nucleotides: TGTGCCAGCAGCTTAGAGGGACGTGACACCATATATTTT. Its protein product is CASSLEGRDTIYF.

This chain links TRBV6-1 with TRBJ1-3; D might be TRBD1 (5 bases). CDR3 length equals 17 residues. Germline CDR1 reads MNHNS; CDR2 reads SASEGT. V was shortened by 4 bases and J by 0 bases, with 16 bases between the two germline ends. The CDR3 protein is CASSVARQSDSGNTIYF. CDR3 DNA sequence: TGTGCCAGCAGTGTCGCGAGACAGTCAGACTCTGGAAACACCATATATTTT.

The gene calls are TRBV16 and TRBJ1-1, with D tentatively TRBD1 (5 bases). The V gene lost 5 bases and the J gene lost 4 bases, with 20 bases spanning the gap. Germline CDR1 KGHSY, CDR2 FQNENV. The CDR3 is 16 amino acids. CDR3 sequence reads: CASSSGWAGRGTEAFF. As DNA, the CDR3 is TGTGCCAGCAGCTCCGGGTGGGCAGGTAGGGGCACTGAAGCTTTCTTT.

This chain joins TRBV27 and TRBJ2-1; D not certain. The CDR3 covers 13 residues. Per germline, CDR1 MNHEY and CDR2 SMNVEV (reference sequence). Trimming stripped 4 bases from V and 6 bases from J, with 10 bases between. Here the CDR3 DNA reads TGTGCCAGCAGTTACGCGGAAGCCAATGAGCAGTTCTTC. Translated, it gives CASSYAEANEQFF.

The chain has TRBV18 and TRBJ1-2, with D perhaps TRBD1 (6 bases). Germline V gene lookup returns CDR1 KGHSH and CDR2 LQKENI. Trimming shortened V by 2 bases and J by 3 bases, and 13 bases separated the two germline ends. The CDR3 extends over 15 amino acids. Here the CDR3 DNA reads TGTGCCAGCTCACCAGGTTTAAGGGGGGACTATGGCTACACCTTC. Amino acids: CASSPGLRGDYGYTF.

J is TRBJ1-3 and V is TRBV12-3 or TRBV12-4, with no clear D. This CDR3 is 13 amino acids long. Trimming took off 2 bases at V and 4 bases at J, with 6 bases between the two ends. The DNA of the CDR3 is TGTGCCAGCAGTTTATCGGGGGGAAACACCATATATTTT. Amino acid sequence: CASSLSGGNTIYF.

In nucleotides, the CDR3 is TGTGCCATCAGGACGGACAGGCCGTACGAGCAGTACTTC. It codes for CAIRTDRPYEQYF. V and J are TRBV10-3 and TRBJ2-7; the match to TRBD1 covers 7 bases. CDR3 size: 13 residues. Germline CDR1 and CDR2: ENHRY and SYGVKD. Germline trimming cut 6 bases from V and 4 bases from J; bases unmatched to any gene: 6.

This clone was seen a single time. V and J are TRBV27 and TRBJ2-7, with TRBD1 as a possible D gene (6 bases). Germline CDR1 MNHEY, CDR2 SMNVEV (reference sequence). Trimming took off 10 bases at V and 9 bases at J, with 16 bases between the two ends. This CDR3 is 11 amino acids long. The CDR3 protein is CAIRGRGVQYF. CDR3 in DNA: TGTGCCATCAGGGGTCGAGGGGTGCAGTACTTC.